A selection of T cell receptor beta chains follows, all from one sample in a study of shared clonotypes between healthy human individuals. Data came from immunoSEQ multiplex PCR; TCRdb stores just in-frame clones and leaves some out. In the table there are around 1.5 million clones, 98% of which are singletons. The sample taken for sequencing was naive CD4+ T cells sorted from blood. Every receptor here comes from a man aged 30 to 45 in good health. The CDR3 runs from the conserved cysteine through the conserved F or W. A D gene is named only where the DNA matches it firmly.

v_call	d_call	j_call	cdr3_nt	cdr3_aa
TRBV18	TRBD1	TRBJ1-3	TGTGCCAGCTCACCACTGAGACAGGGACCTGGAAACACCATATATTTT	CASSPLRQGPGNTIYF
TRBV7-6	.	TRBJ1-1	TGTGCCAGCAGCTTAGCGACTCTTCCCGGCACTGAAGCTTTCTTT	CASSLATLPGTEAFF
TRBV5-1	.	TRBJ2-5	TGCGCCAGCAAAAGGACAGTCCAAGAGACCCAGTACTTC	CASKRTVQETQYF
TRBV19	.	TRBJ2-7	TGTGCCAGTAGTCCGTTGGGAAGGGGGTCCTACGAGCAGTACTTC	CASSPLGRGSYEQYF
TRBV5-1	TRBD2	TRBJ2-7	TGCGCCAGCAGCGTAGGTTTAGCGGGATCCTACGAGCAGTACTTC	CASSVGLAGSYEQYF
TRBV15	.	TRBJ1-5	TGTGCCACCAGCAGAGACCGCGGACAGCCCCAGCATTTT	CATSRDRGQPQHF
TRBV14	.	TRBJ2-5	TGTGCCAGCAGCACTGCTAGGGAGACCCAGTACTTC	CASSTARETQYF
TRBV5-6	TRBD1	TRBJ1-1	TGTGCCAGCAGCTTGGGGATGGGACAGAAGAACACTGAAGCTTTCTTT	CASSLGMGQKNTEAFF
TRBV21-1	.	TRBJ2-6	TGTGCCAGCAGCCCGCTTGAAGGGAGTTCTGGGGCCAACGTCCTGACTTTC	CASSPLEGSSGANVLTF
TRBV30	.	TRBJ2-2	TGTGCCTGGAGTGTAGTTTTCTCCGGGGAGCTGTTTTTT	CAWSVVFSGELFF
TRBV9	.	TRBJ2-7	TGTGCCAGCAGCGTCATGGGGGTGGACGAGCAGTACTTC	CASSVMGVDEQYF
TRBV5-1	TRBD1	TRBJ2-7	TGCGCCAGCAGCTTGGGACCGGGACAGGGATACGAGCAGTACTTC	CASSLGPGQGYEQYF
TRBV7-7	TRBD2	TRBJ2-3	TGTGCTAGCAGCTACAGCGGGAGGGTTGGAGATACGCAGTATTTT	CASSYSGRVGDTQYF
TRBV19	.	TRBJ2-1	TGTGCCAGTAGTATAGTGGCGGTTTCCTACAATGAGCAGTTCTTC	CASSIVAVSYNEQFF
TRBV18	.	TRBJ1-1	TGTGCCAGCTCACTCGGATCCTACCCCTCTGAAGCTTTCTTT	CASSLGSYPSEAFF